One sample yielded the 28 T cell receptor beta chains listed below, sequenced in a study of a mutant IDH1 vaccine in newly diagnosed glioma. These receptors have no known antigen. Clones were sequenced by immunoSEQ multiplex PCR, and TCRdb holds only the in-frame ones, with some missing. The repertoire holds about 94,000 clones, with just under 90% as singletons. As for time point: week 47, end of study. Doses comprised 300 ug of mutant IDH1 20-mer peptide each, plus topical imiquimod. Sequencing used PBMCs, obtained from a glioma patient whose treatment included an IDH1 peptide vaccine. Every receptor here comes from a woman aged 45-60 years with glioma.

The chain uses TRBV6-5 and TRBJ2-7; 9 bases fit TRBD2. Trimming cost V 6 bases and J 6 bases; bases outside gene matches: 6. CDR1 and CDR2 (germline): MNHEY, SVGAGI. This CDR3 is 13 amino acids long. The CDR3 region is CASRYGTSREQYF. The CDR3 DNA follows: TGTGCCAGCAGATATGGGACTAGCCGCGAGCAGTACTTC.

CDR3 coding DNA: TGTGCCAGCAGCATGACAGCGATAATGGGCGAGCAGTACTTC. It yields the protein CASSMTAIMGEQYF. The V gene is TRBV7-8, the J gene TRBJ2-7; maybe TRBD1 (5 bases). The ends were cut back, 5 bases at V and 6 bases at J, with 17 bases in the middle. The CDR3 is made up of 14 amino acids. Germline V gene sequence: CDR1 SGHVS, CDR2 FQNEAQ.

The J gene is TRBJ2-2, the V gene TRBV9; 11 bases agree with TRBD2. V dropped 3 bases and J dropped 4; count of bases not matched to a gene: 8. Germline CDR1 and CDR2: SGDLS and YYNGEE. This CDR3 spans 17 amino acids. The CDR3 DNA follows: TGTGCCAGCAGCGCACAGGGACTAGCGGAGATCACCGGGGAGCTGTTTTTT. It specifies CASSAQGLAEITGELFF.

The rearrangement links TRBV6-6 to TRBJ1-2; no firm D call. The CDR3 contains 13 residues. Germline assignment: CDR1 MNHNY and CDR2 SVGAGI (reference sequence). V shed 6 bases and J shed 0 bases, with 8 bases lying between them. CDR3 protein: CASRSTANYGYTF. The CDR3 DNA reads as TGTGCCAGCAGGTCAACGGCTAACTATGGCTACACCTTC.

The V call is TRBV9, the J call TRBJ2-1; D gene unclear. This CDR3 is built from 15 residues. V dropped 3 bases and J dropped 6 bases, with 16 bases sitting between them. Germline V gene data show CDR1 as SGDLS and CDR2 as YYNGEE. CDR3 bases: TGTGCCAGCAGCGCCCATAGCCCACCTCCCAATGAGCAGTTCTTC. As protein: CASSAHSPPPNEQFF.

This chain joins TRBV5-8 and TRBJ2-5; D unclear. Germline-derived CDR1 and CDR2 are SGHTS and YDEGEE. V lost 4 bases, J lost 2 bases, and 3 bases lay in between. The CDR3 runs 11 residues. As DNA, the CDR3 is TGTGCCAGCAGCGCTCAAGAGACCCAGTACTTC. Translated, it gives CASSAQETQYF. The variable domain in full, with the rest retrieved from reference TRBV5-8 and TRBJ2-5, is EAGVTQSPTHLIKTRGQQATLRCSPISGHTSVYWYQQALGLGLQFLLWYDEGEERNRGNFPPRFSGRQFPNYSSELNVNALELEDSALYLCASSAQETQYFGPGTRLLVL.

The V gene is TRBV7-8, the J gene TRBJ2-3; 7 bases map to TRBD2. CDR1 is SGHVS, CDR2 FQNEAQ, per germline. The junction had 9 bases not matched to a gene; V was cut back by 5 bases and J by 4 bases. This CDR3 comprises 15 residues. The CDR3 bases are TGTGCCAGCAGCCAGGGACTACCAGAAGCAGATACGCAGTATTTT. Its translation: CASSQGLPEADTQYF. Full variable domain (outside the CDR3, taken from reference TRBV7-8 and TRBJ2-3): GAGVSQSPRYKVAKRGQDVALRCDPISGHVSLFWYQQALGQGPEFLTYFQNEAQLDKSGLPSDRFFAERPEGSVSTLKIQRTQQEDSAVYLCASSQGLPEADTQYFGPGTRLTVL.

The chain links TRBV21-1 to TRBJ1-1. TRBV21-1 constitutes a pseudogene. The CDR3 sequence is 13 residues long. CDR3 loop: CASSSGGNRKAFF. The CDR3 nucleotides read TGTGCCAGCAGCAGTGGGGGTAACCGAAAAGCTTTCTTT.

This clone was detected only once. This chain connects TRBV6-1 to TRBJ2-7, with 8 bases lining up with TRBD2. V was clipped by 11 bases and J by 2 bases; unmatched bases: 5. CDR3 length: 12 residues. Per germline, CDR1 MNHNS and CDR2 SASEGT. The CDR3, as DNA: TGTGCCGCAGAGCGGGGGACCTACGAGCAGTACTTC. Amino acid sequence: CAAERGTYEQYF.

The chain combines TRBV5-1 with TRBJ1-1; D is uncertain. The germline V gene encodes CDR1 SGHRS and CDR2 YFSETQ. Trimming stripped 0 bases from V and 1 base from J, with 7 bases between. This CDR3 has 14 residues. CDR3: CASSLGEGNTEAFF. Written as DNA, the CDR3 is TGCGCCAGCAGCTTGGGGGAGGGGAACACTGAAGCTTTCTTT.

This sequence joins TRBV10-3 and TRBJ2-5; D is perhaps TRBD1 (6 bases). The germline V and J ends were trimmed by 2 bases and 5 bases, with 12 bases remaining between them. The CDR3 is 14 residues long. Germline V gene data show CDR1 as ENHRY and CDR2 as SYGVKD. CDR3 loop: CAISEEGGRETQYF. In DNA, the CDR3 is TGTGCCATCAGTGAGGAAGGGGGACGGGAGACCCAGTACTTC.

This clone was counted a few times. Other DNA sequences in this specimen translate into the identical CDR3. CDR3 coding DNA: TGCAGCGTTCGGGACAACTATGGCTACACCTTC. Its protein is CSVRDNYGYTF. The chain carries TRBV29-1 and TRBJ1-2, with D maybe TRBD1 (5 bases). Trimming removed 5 bases at V and 2 bases at J, with 6 bases between. The CDR3 extends over 11 amino acids. The germline V gene encodes CDR1 SQVTM and CDR2 ANQGSEA.

A few counts support this clone. The V gene is TRBV7-9, the J gene TRBJ2-5; TRBD2 matches at 9 bases. The germline CDR1 and CDR2 sequences are SEHNR and FQNEAQ (reference sequence). Trimming removed 4 bases from V and 5 bases from J; junction bases left unmatched: 8. The CDR3 contains 15 residues. The CDR3 sequence is CASSSGLAVGETQYF. The CDR3 DNA reads TGTGCCAGCAGCTCGGGACTAGCAGTCGGGGAGACCCAGTACTTC.

The chain combines TRBV11-1 with TRBJ2-1; D is unclear. In germline, CDR1 is SGHAT, CDR2 FQDESV (reference sequence). The V end lost 5 bases, the J end lost 8 bases, and 13 bases lay between the germline ends. The CDR3 loop spans 13 amino acids. Here the CDR3 reads CASSRPPTDEQFF. CDR3 bases: TGTGCCAGCAGCCGGCCGCCTACGGATGAGCAGTTCTTC.

This sequence joins TRBV2 and TRBJ1-6, with a possible D match to TRBD1 (6 bases). V dropped 5 bases and J dropped 8 bases, with 16 bases sitting between them. The germline CDR1 and CDR2 sequences are SNHLY and FYNNEI. The CDR3 spans 15 residues. CDR3 coding DNA: TGTGCCAGCAGTTTACAGGGAACGGCGGATTCACCCCTCCACTTT. Protein: CASSLQGTADSPLHF.

The V gene is TRBV5-4, the J gene TRBJ2-2; 9 positions match TRBD1. V was pared by 3 bases and J by 6 bases, with 6 bases of the junction left unmatched. The CDR3 sequence is 15 residues long. Germline V lookup: CDR1 SGHNT, CDR2 YYREEE (reference sequence). The CDR3, as DNA: TGTGCCAGCAGCTACGGGACAGGGTCGCCCGGGGAGCTGTTTTTT. This codes for CASSYGTGSPGELFF.

A note on this clone: A junction end diverges from the germline sequence, so it may reflect a read error. The chain joins TRBV7-2 to TRBJ2-5, with D unresolved. The germline V gene has CDR1 SGHTA and CDR2 FQGNSA. CDR3 length: 11 amino acids. CDR3 protein: CASSLDVAQDF. Here the CDR3 DNA reads TGTGCCAGCAGCTTAGATGTGGCTCAGGACTTC.

This sequence joins TRBV28 and TRBJ2-7; 8 bases fit TRBD1. V was clipped by 5 bases and J by 3 bases; unmatched bases: 9. CDR3 size: 15 residues. Germline V gene lookup returns CDR1 MDHEN and CDR2 SYDVKM. CDR3 DNA: TGTGCCAGCAGTCTCCCTGGACAGGGCAACTACGAGCAGTACTTC. This gives the protein CASSLPGQGNYEQYF.

The gene calls are TRBV30 and TRBJ1-5; D is perhaps TRBD1 (6 bases). V lost 7 bases and J 7 bases, leaving 17 bases between the germline ends. Germline CDR1 and CDR2: GTSNPN and SVGIG (reference sequence). The CDR3 loop spans 13 amino acids. CDR3 in DNA: TGTGCCTCAGGAGGCGGAGGGGGACAGCCCCAGCATTTT. Amino acids: CASGGGGGQPQHF.

This clone came up a few times. The chain combines TRBV10-2 with TRBJ2-6, with TRBD2 identical over 10 bases. V shed 6 bases, J shed 2 bases, and the junction held 13 bases outside the gene matches. The CDR3 has 19 amino acids. Germline values: CDR1 WSHSY, CDR2 SAAADI. In nucleotides, the CDR3 is TGCGCCAGCAGATCTGGACTAGCGGAAAATCAAGCTGGGGCCAACGTCCTGACTTTC. Translation: CASRSGLAENQAGANVLTF.

J is TRBJ2-1 and V is TRBV2; no definite D call. Germline CDR1 SNHLY, CDR2 FYNNEI. The CDR3 runs 11 residues. Trimming removed 5 bases at V and 4 bases at J, with 3 bases between. This CDR3 is CASSIYNEQFF. As DNA, the CDR3 is TGTGCCAGCAGTATTTACAATGAGCAGTTCTTC.

This clone appeared once. The chain is built from TRBV29-1 and TRBJ2-2; D gene unclear. Trimming took off 1 base at V and 3 bases at J, with 9 bases between the two ends. CDR3 size: 14 residues. Germline CDR1 is SQVTM and CDR2 is ANQGSEA. The CDR3 loop is CSVEGPLDTGELFF. The CDR3 bases are TGCAGCGTTGAAGGACCATTGGACACCGGGGAGCTGTTTTTT.

This clone has just one count. The CDR3 nucleotides read TGTGCCAGCTCACCACGGTTAGGGTCCACAGATACGCAGTATTTT. Residues: CASSPRLGSTDTQYF. V usage is TRBV18 and J usage is TRBJ2-3, with D hard to call. V was pared by 1 base and J by 2 bases, with 10 bases between. Germline V gene sequence: CDR1 KGHSH, CDR2 LQKENI. CDR3 size: 15 residues.

This clone was found once. CDR3 amino acids: CASSLASTSPEQFF. The CDR3 bases are TGTGCCAGCAGCTTAGCTTCTACCTCCCCGGAGCAGTTCTTC. The rearrangement joins TRBV7-2 to TRBJ2-1; D remains ambiguous. Looked up from germline, CDR1 is SGHTA and CDR2 is FQGNSA. The CDR3 is 14 amino acids. Trimming shortened V by 0 bases and J by 10 bases, and 13 bases separated the two germline ends.

The J gene is TRBJ2-2, the V gene TRBV27; 7 nucleotides agree with TRBD2. Germline CDR1 is MNHEY and CDR2 is SMNVEV (reference sequence). The CDR3 runs to 15 residues. With 2 bases clipped from V and 0 bases from J, the junction kept 0 bases outside the gene matches. CDR3 sequence reads: CASSLRGANTGELFF. CDR3 sequence (DNA): TGTGCCAGCAGTTTACGGGGGGCGAACACCGGGGAGCTGTTTTTT.

On this clone itself: Compared with germline, one end of the junction differs, possibly owing to a read error. The chain recombines TRBV6-1 with TRBJ2-7; 9 bases are shared with TRBD1. The CDR3 contains 14 residues. The germline CDR1 and CDR2 sequences are MNHNS and SASEGT. CDR3 sequence (DNA): TGTGCCAGCTCCACCGGGACAGGGAACTACGAGCAGCACTTC. Amino acid sequence: CASSTGTGNYEQHF.

V is TRBV6-1 and J is TRBJ2-3; D remains ambiguous. Trimming left V 5 bases short and J 8 bases short, with 14 bases between. The CDR3 has 13 residues. Per germline, CDR1 MNHNS and CDR2 SASEGT. The CDR3 loop is CASSPESARTQYF. CDR3 DNA: TGTGCCAGCAGTCCCGAAAGCGCGCGTACGCAGTATTTT.

The rearrangement uses TRBV2 and TRBJ1-1; the D is unclear. The germline V and J ends were trimmed by 6 bases and 6 bases, with 14 bases remaining between them. The CDR3 totals 13 residues. The germline V gene has CDR1 SNHLY and CDR2 FYNNEI. The chain's CDR3 is CASRESQSPEAFF. CDR3 bases: TGTGCCAGCAGAGAGAGCCAGTCCCCTGAAGCTTTCTTT.